This T cell receptor (beta chain) was captured by sequencing in a study of blood T cell repertoires in COVID-19. Study as a whole: The United States, Italy and Spain provided the acute and convalescent COVID-19 samples.

The V end lost 4 bases, the J end lost 6 bases, and 16 bases lay between the germline ends. The CDR3 has 15 residues. Germline V gives CDR1 SGHTA, CDR2 FQGNSA. Original handling: Nucleated cell counts were estimated from reference gene primer amplification. Sequenced by immunoSEQ multiplex PCR; TCRdb stores in-frame clones only, minus some. Clone size and V and J calls were adopted from that table, with D and trimming inferred from the DNA. The sample carries about 73,000 clones, over 70% recorded once. This receptor was taken from an elderly man with active or convalescent COVID-19. The source material was peripheral blood. J is TRBJ2-1 and V is TRBV7-2; D perhaps matches TRBD2 (6 bases). CDR3 nucleotides: TGTGCCAGCAGCTATGGACTACGGGTGGGCAATGAGCAGTTCTTC. Protein product: CASSYGLRVGNEQFF.